The clone carrying this T cell receptor beta chain was counted a few times. The antigen is not known. This entry belongs to a study of response to subunit inactivated influenza vaccine. Each CDR3 protein gets one entry after TCRdb re-called the RT-PCR reads with MiXCR. The sample includes 500,000 to 600,000 distinct CDR3 sequences, around 11% of them seen just once. The CDR3 length is 13 residues. V shed 6 bases, J shed 5 bases, and the junction held 5 bases outside the gene matches. Broader study findings: Each seasonal influenza vaccination, the authors suggested, recruits few new T cells.

The chain combines TRBV12-3 or TRBV12-4 with TRBJ1-2; 8 nucleotides align to TRBD1. The sample was PBMCs from blood, taken on the day of vaccination. The sequence was collected from a man aged 45 to 65 who received an inactivated influenza vaccine. In DNA form, the CDR3 reads TGTGCCAGCAGGCGGACAGGGAATTATGGCTACACCTTC. It codes for CASRRTGNYGYTF.